The clone carrying this T cell receptor beta chain was seen only a few times. Its antigen is undetermined. Produced via immunoSEQ multiplex PCR; TCRdb's table is partial and in-frame only. The table includes some 5,000 clones, about 24% detected once. This entry belongs to a study of sequential checkpoint blockade in melanoma. Overall study context: TCRbeta immunosequencing was performed on DNA from more than 75 pretreatment melanoma tumor samples. Matched biopsies came pretreatment and at week 13 for around 24 patients. General observations from the study: In arm A, pretreatment tumor clonality was associated with response. Tumor T-cell fraction and clonality correlated with PD-L1 and CD8+ counts.

Germline V gene data show CDR1 as LNHDA and CDR2 as SQIVND (reference sequence). V was shortened by 2 bases and J by 7 bases, with 8 bases between the two germline ends. The CDR3 has 13 residues. Treatment indicated: randomized to nivolumab then ipilimumab (arm A) or the reverse (arm B). The receptor was derived from a human donor with melanoma. The V gene is TRBV19, the J gene TRBJ2-2; no clear D. The source material was tumor tissue (inferred from file names), sampled from a patient given nivolumab and ipilimumab in sequence. The CDR3 here is CASSIPISGELFF. The CDR3 nucleotides are TGTGCCAGTAGTATACCCATAAGCGGGGAGCTGTTTTTT.